The 28 T cell receptor beta chains below were found in one sample sequenced in a study of blood T cells in healthy people across ages. The authors ran a second PCR of roughly 6 to 12 cycles using a sample-barcoded 5' primer and a J-beta primer mix. Each CDR3 protein is one row after TCRdb ran MiXCR on the 5' RACE reads. The sample shows around 1.7 million distinct CDR3 sequences, about 28% of them seen only once. Sequences were obtained from blood. The receptors were sampled from a woman in her twenties or thirties in good health.

The chain recombines TRBV5-1 with TRBJ2-5, with TRBD2 matching 11 bases. The CDR3 has 17 residues. Germline V gene lookup returns CDR1 SGHRS and CDR2 YFSETQ. J gave up 5 bases and V 4 bases, and 13 bases lay outside the gene matches. The CDR3 is CASSATSGSRYRETQYF. Written as DNA, the CDR3 is TGCGCCAGCAGCGCTACTAGCGGGAGTCGGTACCGGGAGACCCAGTACTTC. Full variable domain (rest looked up from reference TRBV5-1 and TRBJ2-5): KAGVTQTPRYLIKTRGQQVTLSCSPISGHRSVSWYQQTPGQGLQFLFEYFSETQRNKGNFPGRFSGRQFSNSRSEMNVSTLELGDSALYLCASSATSGSRYRETQYFGPGTRLLVL.

This clonotype was observed many times. The rearrangement uses TRBV7-2 and TRBJ2-6; D is unresolved. Germline V gene data show CDR1 as SGHTA and CDR2 as FQGNSA. V lost 2 bases to trimming and J lost 5 bases, with 13 bases between them. The CDR3 is made up of 16 amino acids. In DNA form, the CDR3 reads TGTGCCAGCAGCTTACAGTCCTTCGTTCGGGCCAACGTCCTGACTTTC. Amino acid sequence: CASSLQSFVRANVLTF.

This clonotype was counted ten times or more. The V and J genes are TRBV5-1 and TRBJ2-7, with a weak D call TRBD1 (5 bases). The CDR3 length is 13 residues. Trimming left V 5 bases short and J 4 bases short, with 13 bases between. Per germline, CDR1 SGHRS and CDR2 YFSETQ. The CDR3: CASRGATLYEQYF. The CDR3 nucleotides read TGCGCCAGCAGAGGGGCTACCTTGTACGAGCAGTACTTC.

This clonotype was seen a handful of times. The CDR3: CASRLRELNNEQFF. In nucleotides, the CDR3 is TGTGCCAGCAGGCTCCGGGAGCTTAACAATGAGCAGTTCTTC. J is TRBJ2-1 and V is TRBV7-2; the D gene is possibly TRBD2 (6 bases). Germline V gene sequence: CDR1 SGHTA, CDR2 FQGNSA. Deletions cut 6 bases from V and 5 bases from J, with 14 bases between. The CDR3 has 14 amino acids.

The rearrangement links TRBV5-5 to TRBJ1-4, with TRBD1 identical over 7 bases. The CDR3 is 16 residues long. In germline, CDR1 is SGHKS, CDR2 YYEKEE (reference sequence). V was clipped by 1 base and J by 8 bases; unmatched bases: 11. The CDR3 protein is CASSLQGSPGGEKLFF. CDR3 DNA: TGTGCCAGCAGCTTGCAAGGAAGCCCAGGGGGAGAAAAACTGTTTTTT.

The V call is TRBV6-6, the J call TRBJ1-4; TRBD1 matches 7 bases. Looked up from germline, CDR1 is MNHNY and CDR2 is SVGAGI (reference sequence). Trimming took 9 bases from V and 16 from J; bases not matched to a gene: 14. The CDR3 spans 12 residues. The CDR3 protein is CARGQVWIRWFF. CDR3 DNA: TGTGCCAGAGGACAGGTTTGGATAAGGTGGTTTTTT.

This clonotype occurred a few times. This chain uses TRBV28 with TRBJ1-5; D not resolved. This CDR3 is 14 amino acids long. CDR1 and CDR2 (germline): MDHEN, SYDVKM. V was trimmed by 6 bases and J by 4 bases, leaving 13 bases between them. The CDR3 reads CASSTRTGNQPQHF. CDR3 nucleotide sequence: TGTGCCAGCAGCACTCGGACGGGTAATCAGCCCCAGCATTTT.

This clonotype appeared a few times. The V gene is TRBV6-6, the J gene TRBJ1-2, with no clear D. This CDR3 spans 17 amino acids. Germline CDR1 MNHNY, CDR2 SVGAGI (reference sequence). V dropped 2 bases and J dropped 4 bases, with 20 bases sitting between them. CDR3 amino acids: CASSYLDGPPGVYGYTF. DNA for the CDR3: TGTGCCAGCAGTTACCTGGACGGGCCCCCTGGGGTCTATGGCTACACCTTC.

This clonotype has ten or more counts. V usage is TRBV3-1 and J usage is TRBJ2-7; 10 positions match TRBD1. With 3 bases clipped from V and 4 bases from J, the junction kept 3 bases outside the gene matches. This CDR3 contains 14 residues. Per the germline V gene, CDR1 is LGHDT and CDR2 is YNNKEL (reference sequence). CDR3 region: CASSQTGGDYEQYF. CDR3 sequence (DNA): TGTGCCAGCAGCCAGACAGGGGGCGATTACGAGCAGTACTTC.

V is TRBV2 and J is TRBJ1-1; weak D call: TRBD1 (6 bases). Trimming stripped 7 bases from V and 4 bases from J, with 13 bases between. The germline gives CDR1 SNHLY, CDR2 FYNNEI. This CDR3 has 13 amino acids. The CDR3 DNA reads TGTGCCAGCAACTACAGGGATGGCACTGAAGCTTTCTTT. Translated, it gives CASNYRDGTEAFF.

Regarding this clonotype: Just one base apart from a much larger clone, this may be a read error. The chain couples TRBV5-1 to TRBJ2-1; no definite D call. V lost 3 bases, J lost 13 bases, and 17 bases lay in between. This CDR3 region has 13 residues. Germline assignment: CDR1 SGHRS and CDR2 YFSETQ. The CDR3, as DNA: TGCGCCAGCAGCTCGATCCCTGGCGAGACCCAGTTCTTC. It is translated as CASSSIPGETQFF.

This clonotype was picked up one time. The chain carries TRBV5-1 and TRBJ2-5; 9 bases match TRBD2. The junction had 16 bases not matched to a gene; V was cut back by 6 bases and J by 13 bases. The CDR3 covers 14 residues. Germline CDR1 SGHRS, CDR2 YFSETQ. The CDR3 loop is CASNTLAGVNERYF. CDR3 in DNA: TGCGCCAGCAACACTTTAGCGGGAGTGAACGAGCGGTACTTC.

The chain has TRBV7-9 and TRBJ2-2, with 10 bases lining up with TRBD2. V lost 6 bases, J lost 3 bases, and 10 bases stayed unmatched. This CDR3 is 17 amino acids long. Germline values: CDR1 SEHNR, CDR2 FQNEAQ (reference sequence). The chain's CDR3 is CASRGLAGETDTGELFF. In nucleotides, the CDR3 is TGTGCCAGCAGGGGGCTAGCGGGAGAAACAGACACCGGGGAGCTGTTTTTT.

The table lists this clonotype with a few counts. The rearrangement joins TRBV7-2 to TRBJ2-1, with D maybe TRBD2 (6 bases). V lost 6 bases, J lost 7 bases, and 19 bases lay in between. Germline V lookup: CDR1 SGHTA, CDR2 FQGNSA. The CDR3 totals 15 residues. The CDR3 here is CASSPITGVKNEQFF. The CDR3 DNA follows: TGTGCCAGCAGTCCGATCACGGGAGTAAAAAATGAGCAGTTCTTC.

In its sample, this clonotype was seen once. The CDR3 is CASSYSLRSGLTSSYEQYF. The CDR3, as DNA: TGTGCCAGCAGTTACTCCTTGAGATCCGGGCTAACCTCATCCTACGAGCAGTACTTC. The chain combines TRBV6-2 or TRBV6-3 with TRBJ2-7; D is unclear. This CDR3 comprises 19 residues. The V gene's germline CDR1 is MNHEY and CDR2 SVGEGT. V dropped 0 bases and J dropped 1 base, with 22 bases sitting between them.

Regarding this clonotype: This clone may be a read error of a much larger clone one base away. The J gene is TRBJ2-1, the V gene TRBV12-3 or TRBV12-4, with 11 bases that match TRBD1. With 10 bases clipped from V and 10 bases from J, the junction kept 15 bases outside the gene matches. The CDR3 consists of 15 residues. CDR3 in DNA: TGTGCCACAAAACCGGGACAGGGGGTTTCTGACGAGCAGTTCTTC. Its protein is CATKPGQGVSDEQFF.

To note about this clonotype: This may be a read error, as it is one base from a much larger clone. V is TRBV18 and J is TRBJ2-7; weak D call: TRBD2 (5 bases). This CDR3 contains 13 residues. CDR1 and CDR2 (germline): KGHSH, LQKENI. The CDR3 sequence is CASSPARSREQHF. CDR3 sequence (DNA): TGTGCCAGCTCGCCGGCCAGGTCGAGGGAGCAGCACTTC.

This sequence joins TRBV28 and TRBJ1-1; tentative D call: TRBD1 (5 bases). The CDR3 runs to 11 residues. Looked up from germline, CDR1 is MDHEN and CDR2 is SYDVKM. The ends were cut back, 7 bases at V and 11 bases at J, with 14 bases in the middle. The CDR3 nucleotides read TGTGCCAGCACCCTTGGGGCACTGGCTTTCTTT. This encodes CASTLGALAFF. Using reference TRBV28 and TRBJ1-1 for the parts outside the CDR3, the full variable domain is DVKVTQSSRYLVKRTGEKVFLECVQDMDHENMFWYRQDPGLGLRLIYFSYDVKMKEKGDIPEGYSVSREKKERFSLILESASTNQTSMYLCASTLGALAFFGQGTRLTVV.

V is TRBV13 and J is TRBJ2-7, with 8 bases fitting TRBD1. J lost 6 bases, V lost 5 bases, and 12 bases had no gene match. CDR1 PRHDT and CDR2 FYEKMQ come from the germline V gene (reference sequence). The CDR3 extends over 15 amino acids. This CDR3 reads CASSRTGSGQGEQYF. The CDR3 DNA sequence: TGTGCCAGCAGCAGGACAGGGAGCGGACAGGGCGAGCAGTACTTC.

This clonotype showed up many times. The chain couples TRBV4-1 to TRBJ2-7; weak D call: TRBD1 (5 bases). V shed 0 bases and J shed 4 bases, with 16 bases lying between them. From germline, CDR1 is MGHRA and CDR2 YSYEKL. The CDR3 contains 16 residues. The CDR3 spells CASSQEAAGWFYEQYF. For the CDR3, the DNA is TGCGCCAGCAGCCAAGAGGCGGCAGGGTGGTTTTACGAGCAGTACTTC.

The CDR3 spells CASSSGPTGNQPQHF. In nucleotides, the CDR3 is TGTGCCAGCAGTTCTGGTCCCACGGGCAATCAGCCCCAGCATTTT. The chain uses TRBV6-1 and TRBJ1-5; no reliable D call. This CDR3 region has 15 residues. V was shortened by 5 bases and J by 2 bases, with 13 bases between the two germline ends. Germline values: CDR1 MNHNS, CDR2 SASEGT.

The chain employs TRBV3-1 and TRBJ2-1; 10 bases agree with TRBD2. The tail of the sequence fits TRBJ2-7 better, so the J call may be wrong. The germline V gene encodes CDR1 LGHDT and CDR2 YNNKEL (reference sequence). The CDR3 is 15 residues long. CDR3 in DNA: TGTGCCGGGGGATCTAGCGGGAGCTCCTACAATGAGCAGTACTTC. Amino acids: CAGGSSGSSYNEQYF.

The chain couples TRBV5-1 to TRBJ2-7; 12 nucleotides line up with TRBD2. Per germline, CDR1 SGHRS and CDR2 YFSETQ. The V gene end was trimmed by 4 bases and the J gene end by 1 base; junction bases not matched to a gene: 15. This CDR3 is 19 amino acids long. CDR3 nucleotide sequence: TGCGCCAGCAGCCCAACGAAAACCACAGGACTAGCGGGATCCTACGAGCAGTACTTC. This codes for CASSPTKTTGLAGSYEQYF.

This clonotype came up a few times. The chain carries TRBV7-9 and TRBJ2-2; 7 nucleotides align to TRBD1. Germline V gives CDR1 SEHNR, CDR2 FQNEAQ (reference sequence). V lost 4 bases and J lost 6; bases outside the gene matches: 8. The length of the CDR3 is 15 residues. CDR3 DNA sequence: TGTGCCAGCAGCTCCTTGGGACAGTCCTCCGGGGAGCTGTTTTTT. Encoded protein: CASSSLGQSSGELFF.

This clonotype was seen at least ten times. The rearrangement joins TRBV12-3 or TRBV12-4 to TRBJ2-5; TRBD1 or TRBD2 may be the D gene (9 bases each). CDR3 length: 16 amino acids. The ends were cut back, 4 bases at V and 3 bases at J, with 18 bases in the middle. DNA for the CDR3: TGTGCCAGCAGTTCTAGCGGGGACAGGGAAAAAGAGACCCAGTACTTC. Its protein is CASSSSGDREKETQYF.

This clonotype was detected only a few times. The CDR3 is CASSLGDSHNQPQHF. Written as DNA, the CDR3 is TGTGCCAGCAGTTTAGGAGACAGTCACAATCAGCCCCAGCATTTT. The chain recombines TRBV12-3 or TRBV12-4 with TRBJ1-5; TRBD1 is a possible D gene (5 bases). V gave up 1 base and J gave up 3 bases, with 10 bases separating them. This CDR3 has 15 amino acids.

This clonotype was observed a few times. A much more abundant neighbour one base away suggests this may be a read error. This chain uses TRBV20-1 with TRBJ2-7, with no clear D. TRBJ2-5 explains the end of the DNA better; the J call may be wrong. The CDR3 consists of 13 residues. CDR1 DFQATT and CDR2 SNEGSKA come from the germline V gene (reference sequence). CDR3 coding DNA: TGCAGTGCTACGGTCAGGTCGTGGGAGACCCAGTACTTC. Its translation is CSATVRSWETQYF.

In its sample, this clonotype was seen many times. The chain couples TRBV12-3 or TRBV12-4 to TRBJ2-5, with D unresolved. The CDR3 consists of 13 residues. Deletions cut 3 bases from V and 2 bases from J, with 7 bases between. The DNA of the CDR3 is TGTGCCAGCAGTTTCCGCGAGCAAGAGACCCAGTACTTC. Its protein is CASSFREQETQYF.